What follows are 17 T cell receptor beta chains derived from one specimen sequenced in a study of sequential checkpoint blockade in melanoma. Treatment of the sample: randomized to nivolumab then ipilimumab (arm A) or the reverse (arm B). Repertoires were generated with immunoSEQ multiplex PCR, while TCRdb's copy carries only in-frame clones and drops some. The sample records roughly 1,700 clones, 20% to 25% being singletons. The sequencing used tumor tissue (inferred from file names), collected from a patient given nivolumab and ipilimumab in sequence. The receptors were gathered from a human donor with melanoma.

This clone is classed as medium-sized. V is TRBV6-8 and J is TRBJ1-1; D unresolved. Germline lookup yields CDR1 MNHGY and CDR2 SAAAGT. This CDR3 is built from 13 residues. V shed 2 bases and J shed 1 base, with 5 bases lying between them. DNA for the CDR3: TGTGCCAGCAGTTACGGGAGGAACACTGAAGCTTTCTTT. As protein: CASSYGRNTEAFF.

By share, this clone counts as medium-sized (0.01 to 0.1%). The CDR3 DNA follows: TGTGCCAGCAGCGAGGACGGCTACAATGAGCAGTTCTTC. It specifies CASSEDGYNEQFF. V is TRBV7-2 and J is TRBJ2-1; D is unresolved. This CDR3 is 13 amino acids long. The V gene lost 5 bases and the J gene lost 3 bases, with 8 bases spanning the gap. Germline loops: CDR1 SGHTA, CDR2 FQGNSA. The variable domain in full, with the rest retrieved from reference TRBV7-2 and TRBJ2-1, is GAGVSQSPSNKVTEKGKDVELRCDPISGHTALYWYRQSLGQGLEFLIYFQGNSAPDKSGLPSDRFSAERTGGSVSTLTIQRTQQEDSAVYLCASSEDGYNEQFFGPGTRLTVL.

The V gene is TRBV18, the J gene TRBJ2-2; 7 bases are shared with TRBD1. With V trimmed by 4 bases and J by 1 base, 6 bases remained unmatched. CDR3 length: 16 amino acids. CDR1 is KGHSH and CDR2 is LQKENI in the germline V gene. The DNA of the CDR3 is TGTGCCAGCTCACACAGACAGGGAGAGAACACCGGGGAGCTGTTTTTT. It codes for CASSHRQGENTGELFF.

This clone was counted only a few times. This rearrangement joins TRBV28 to TRBJ1-3; possible D gene TRBD1, 5 bases. With 3 bases removed from V and 0 bases from J, the gap between germline ends came to 12 bases. This CDR3 has 16 amino acids. Germline V gene data show CDR1 as MDHEN and CDR2 as SYDVKM. CDR3 sequence reads: CASSFRQYNSGNTIYF. DNA for the CDR3: TGTGCCAGCAGTTTCCGACAGTACAACTCTGGAAACACCATATATTTT.

The chain recombines TRBV10-2 with TRBJ2-3; D is perhaps TRBD2 (6 bases). Germline CDR1 and CDR2: WSHSY and SAAADI. Trimming took off 7 bases at V and 0 bases at J, with 17 bases between the two ends. The CDR3 runs 16 residues. CDR3 protein: CASTPRGGSSTDTQYF. The CDR3 DNA follows: TGCGCCAGCACCCCGCGGGGAGGCTCTAGCACAGATACGCAGTATTTT.

The V call is TRBV23-1, the J call TRBJ2-3; no reliable D call. TRBV23-1 is labeled an ORF, and its function is uncertain. The CDR3 is made up of 16 amino acids. V was clipped by 1 base and J by 0 bases, with 11 bases between them. The CDR3 DNA follows: TGCGCCAGCAGTCAATGCCGAGTCTCTAGCACAGATACGCAGTATTTT. Amino acids: CASSQCRVSSTDTQYF.

CDR3 bases: TGCAGCGTTGTGTCCGCGCGGGGGGGCCGGGACAATGAGCAGTTCTTC. As protein: CSVVSARGGRDNEQFF. The J gene is TRBJ2-1, the V gene TRBV29-1; 9 nucleotides agree with TRBD2. CDR3 size: 16 residues. The junction had 12 bases not matched to a gene; V was cut back by 4 bases and J by 5 bases. Germline V gene data show CDR1 as SQVTM and CDR2 as ANQGSEA.

This clone was counted a few times. The chain is built from TRBV30 and TRBJ2-7, with D hard to call. V lost 3 bases and J lost 3, with 9 bases in between. CDR3 length: 12 amino acids. Germline V lookup: CDR1 GTSNPN, CDR2 SVGIG (reference sequence). The CDR3 DNA reads TGTGCCTGGAGGGAGACTTACTACGAGCAGTACTTC. It codes for CAWRETYYEQYF.

This clone was recorded a few times. This rearrangement joins TRBV11-3 to TRBJ1-5; D remains unclear. Germline loops: CDR1 SGHNT, CDR2 YENEEA. The CDR3 extends over 15 amino acids. V was pared by 3 bases and J by 2 bases, with 11 bases between. The CDR3: CASSLRPYGNQPQHF. CDR3 nucleotide sequence: TGTGCCAGCAGCTTGCGCCCCTACGGCAATCAGCCCCAGCATTTT.

The V gene is TRBV19, the J gene TRBJ2-7; D could derive from TRBD1 or TRBD2 (5 bases each). The CDR3 is 16 residues long. V was pared by 5 bases and J by 0 bases, with 17 bases between. Looked up from germline, CDR1 is LNHDA and CDR2 is SQIVND (reference sequence). The CDR3 nucleotides read TGTGCCAGTAGTGCCTTCGGGACCGCCGCCTCCTACGAGCAGTACTTC. Translation: CASSAFGTAASYEQYF.

This rearrangement joins TRBV5-1 to TRBJ1-1; no clear D gene. Deletions cut 1 base from V and 1 base from J, with 8 bases between. The germline V gene encodes CDR1 SGHRS and CDR2 YFSETQ. There are 14 residues in the CDR3. The CDR3 region is CASSLSPGNTEAFF. Written as DNA, the CDR3 is TGCGCCAGCAGCTTGAGTCCCGGGAACACTGAAGCTTTCTTT. The entire variable domain, with the rest obtained from reference TRBV5-1 and TRBJ1-1, is as follows: KAGVTQTPRYLIKTRGQQVTLSCSPISGHRSVSWYQQTPGQGLQFLFEYFSETQRNKGNFPGRFSGRQFSNSRSEMNVSTLELGDSALYLCASSLSPGNTEAFFGQGTRLTVV.

A few counts support this clone. The chain employs TRBV7-1 and TRBJ1-1; D is uncertain. TRBV7-1 is placed among ORFs of uncertain function. Trimming left V 8 bases short and J 3 bases short, with 13 bases between. The CDR3 is made up of 13 amino acids. CDR3 residues: CASGYWAYTEAFF. The CDR3 DNA reads as TGTGCCAGCGGATATTGGGCCTACACTGAAGCTTTCTTT.

This clone was observed a handful of times. The rearrangement joins TRBV6-7 to TRBJ1-1; D is unresolved. TRBV6-7 is placed among ORFs of uncertain function. The V and J ends lost 2 bases and 9 bases respectively, with 7 bases between them. The CDR3 has 11 residues. CDR3 nucleotides: TGTGCCAGCAGTTACCAACGAAAAGCTTTCTTT. Its protein is CASSYQRKAFF.

In this sample, this clone is medium-sized (0.01 to 0.1%). The V and J genes are TRBV11-3 and TRBJ1-3; D is uncertain. Germline V lookup: CDR1 SGHNT, CDR2 YENEEA. CDR3 length: 16 amino acids. Trimming left V 1 base short and J 0 bases short, with 10 bases between. The CDR3 region has the DNA TGTGCCAGCAGCTTAGTTGCGGCAAGCTCTGGAAACACCATATATTTT. Protein product: CASSLVAASSGNTIYF.

The chain combines TRBV6-8 with TRBJ1-1, with 8 positions matching TRBD1. Looked up from germline, CDR1 is MNHGY and CDR2 is SAAAGT. Unmatched junction bases numbered 13, after V lost 10 bases and J lost 6 bases. The CDR3 totals 14 residues. The CDR3 DNA reads TGTGCCATCAGAGGACAGGGATATATTTCTGAAGCTTTCTTT. Amino acids: CAIRGQGYISEAFF.

This sequence joins TRBV5-1 and TRBJ2-5; 15 bases fit TRBD2. The CDR3 runs 16 residues. Germline CDR1 reads SGHRS; CDR2 reads YFSETQ. Unmatched junction bases numbered 8, after V lost 4 bases and J lost 7 bases. The CDR3: CASSLGTSGGPGTQYF. In DNA form, the CDR3 reads TGCGCCAGCAGCCTCGGGACTAGCGGGGGGCCTGGGACCCAGTACTTC.

DNA of the CDR3: TGCAGCGTCCCTGGACAGCGAACTACTGAAGCTTTCTTT. Translating gives CSVPGQRTTEAFF. The chain carries TRBV29-1 and TRBJ1-1; maybe TRBD1 (6 bases). The V gene lost 6 bases and the J gene lost 5 bases, with 16 bases spanning the gap. Germline V lookup: CDR1 SQVTM, CDR2 ANQGSEA. The CDR3 has 13 amino acids. Full variable domain (rest looked up from reference TRBV29-1 and TRBJ1-1): SAVISQKPSRDICQRGTSLTIQCQVDSQVTMMFWYRQQPGQSLTLIATANQGSEATYESGFVIDKFPISRPNLTFSTLTVSNMSPEDSSIYLCSVPGQRTTEAFFGQGTRLTVV.